This T cell receptor beta chain was captured in a study of beta chain features in type 1 diabetes. Expressed TCRB transcripts were sequenced after all isolated RNA was converted to cDNA. Assay used: immunoSEQ multiplex PCR; TCRdb lists only in-frame clones, some missing. The data show under 800,000 clones, about 14% seen once. Per germline, CDR1 SNHLY and CDR2 FYNNEI. The CDR3 extends over 13 amino acids. V was cut by 3 bases and J by 2 bases, with 7 bases left in between. Sequenced: naive CD4+ T cells from blood. The clonotype was recovered from a man aged 18-30 years in good health. The chain carries TRBV2 and TRBJ1-2; unclear D gene. CDR3 in DNA: TGTGCCAGCAGTGAGGCAGGAAACTATGGCTACACCTTC. Translation: CASSEAGNYGYTF.